The clone carrying this T cell receptor (beta chain) was detected a few times. Its antigen is undetermined. The study ran its PCR with 60 Vbeta and 13 Jbeta primers. In the authors' methods: Approximately 12 million of 75 million to 85 million unique TCR beta chains were shared, per a later count. Measured with immunoSEQ multiplex PCR; TCRdb has only the in-frame clones, and not every one. The V and J calls and the clone size are those of that table, but D and trimming were determined from the DNA. The sample holds roughly 98,000 clones; around 77% are singletons and the top ten take around 7.2%. The record originates from a study of cytomegalovirus exposure and HLA in healthy donors. Overall study findings and caveats: In presence/absence analyses, roughly uniform sequencing depth across donors was assumed. Later work found that TCR association rates differed between HLA loci; DRB1 had the most and HLA-C the fewest. Certain indistinguishable V segments, among them TRBV6-2 and TRBV6-3, were excluded.

In germline, CDR1 is MNHEY, CDR2 SMNVEV (reference sequence). This CDR3 is built from 13 residues. Germline trimming cut 5 bases from V and 7 bases from J; bases unmatched to any gene: 8. The chain couples TRBV27 to TRBJ2-7; 7 bases are a match to TRBD2. Sequenced input: PBMCs. The sequence was obtained from a female donor in good health and CMV-seronegative. The CDR3 is CASSLIGGTEQYF. The CDR3 DNA reads TGTGCCAGCAGTCTAATCGGGGGGACTGAGCAGTACTTC.